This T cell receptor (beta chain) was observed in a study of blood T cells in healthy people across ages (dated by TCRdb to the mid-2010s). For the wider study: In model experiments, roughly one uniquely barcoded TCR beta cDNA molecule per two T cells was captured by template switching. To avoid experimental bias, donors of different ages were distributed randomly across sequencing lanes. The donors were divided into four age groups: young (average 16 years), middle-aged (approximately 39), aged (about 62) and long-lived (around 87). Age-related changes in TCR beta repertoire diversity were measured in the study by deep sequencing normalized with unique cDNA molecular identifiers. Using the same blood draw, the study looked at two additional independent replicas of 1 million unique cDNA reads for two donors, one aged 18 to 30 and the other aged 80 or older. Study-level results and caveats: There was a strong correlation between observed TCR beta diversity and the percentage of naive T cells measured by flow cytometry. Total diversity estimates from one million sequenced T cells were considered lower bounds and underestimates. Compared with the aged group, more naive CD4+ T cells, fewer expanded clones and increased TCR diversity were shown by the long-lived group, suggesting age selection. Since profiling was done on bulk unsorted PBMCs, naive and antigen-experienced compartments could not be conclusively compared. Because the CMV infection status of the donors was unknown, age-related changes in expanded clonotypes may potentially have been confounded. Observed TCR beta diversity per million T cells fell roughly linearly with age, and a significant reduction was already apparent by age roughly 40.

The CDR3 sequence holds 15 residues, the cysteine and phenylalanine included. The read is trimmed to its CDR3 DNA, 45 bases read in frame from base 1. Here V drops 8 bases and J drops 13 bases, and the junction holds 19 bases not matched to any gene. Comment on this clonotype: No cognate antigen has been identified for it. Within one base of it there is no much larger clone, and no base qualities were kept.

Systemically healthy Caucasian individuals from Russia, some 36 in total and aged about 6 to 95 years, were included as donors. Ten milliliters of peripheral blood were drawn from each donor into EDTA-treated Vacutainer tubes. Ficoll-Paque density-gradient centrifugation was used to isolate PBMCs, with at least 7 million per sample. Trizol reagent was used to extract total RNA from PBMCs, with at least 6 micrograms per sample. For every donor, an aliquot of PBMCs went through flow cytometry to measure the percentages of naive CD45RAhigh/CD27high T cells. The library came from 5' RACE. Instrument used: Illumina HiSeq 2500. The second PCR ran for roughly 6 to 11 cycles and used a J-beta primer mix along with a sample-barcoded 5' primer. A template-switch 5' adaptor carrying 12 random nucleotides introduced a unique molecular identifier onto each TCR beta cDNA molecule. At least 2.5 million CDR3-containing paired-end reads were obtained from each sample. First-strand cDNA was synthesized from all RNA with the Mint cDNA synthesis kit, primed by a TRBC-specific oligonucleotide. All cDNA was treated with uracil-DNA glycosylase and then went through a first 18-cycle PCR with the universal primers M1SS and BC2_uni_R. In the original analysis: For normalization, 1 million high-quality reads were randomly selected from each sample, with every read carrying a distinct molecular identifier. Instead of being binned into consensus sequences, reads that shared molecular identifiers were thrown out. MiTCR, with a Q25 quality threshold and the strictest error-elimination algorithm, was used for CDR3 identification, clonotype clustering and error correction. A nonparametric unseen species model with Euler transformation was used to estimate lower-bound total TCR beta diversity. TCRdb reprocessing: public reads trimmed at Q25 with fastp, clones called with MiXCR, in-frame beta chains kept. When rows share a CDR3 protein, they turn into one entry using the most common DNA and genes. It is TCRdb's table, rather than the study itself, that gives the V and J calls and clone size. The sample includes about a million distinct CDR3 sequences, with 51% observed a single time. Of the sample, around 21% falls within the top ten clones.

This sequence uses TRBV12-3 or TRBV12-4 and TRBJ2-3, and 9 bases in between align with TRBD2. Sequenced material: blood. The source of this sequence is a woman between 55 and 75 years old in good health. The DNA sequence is TGTGCCAGCGTCCAGGGCGGGGGGGTTACAGATGCGGAGTATTTT. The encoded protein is CASVQGGGVTDAEYF.